The sequence of this T cell receptor beta chain was determined in a study of blood T cell repertoires in COVID-19. At the level of the study: Some COVID-19 samples were acute and others convalescent; all came from the United States, Italy and Spain. From T cells, B-cell-depleted T cells, or PBMCs came the material, which was cDNA or gDNA.

Method: immunoSEQ multiplex PCR; TCRdb's copy keeps in-frame clones and lacks some. This sample yields fewer than 250,000 clones, of which 88% are seen a single time; 0.72% belongs to the top ten. CDR3 size: 12 residues. From germline, CDR1 is SQVTM and CDR2 ANQGSEA. V gave up 4 bases and J gave up 3 bases, with 10 bases separating them. Sequencing used peripheral blood. The sequence was collected from a man aged 40-50 years with acute or convalescent COVID-19. The rearrangement uses TRBV29-1 and TRBJ2-7; D is ambiguous. The CDR3 sequence: CSVAAGLYEQYF. The CDR3 region has the DNA TGCAGCGTTGCGGCAGGCCTCTACGAGCAGTACTTC.